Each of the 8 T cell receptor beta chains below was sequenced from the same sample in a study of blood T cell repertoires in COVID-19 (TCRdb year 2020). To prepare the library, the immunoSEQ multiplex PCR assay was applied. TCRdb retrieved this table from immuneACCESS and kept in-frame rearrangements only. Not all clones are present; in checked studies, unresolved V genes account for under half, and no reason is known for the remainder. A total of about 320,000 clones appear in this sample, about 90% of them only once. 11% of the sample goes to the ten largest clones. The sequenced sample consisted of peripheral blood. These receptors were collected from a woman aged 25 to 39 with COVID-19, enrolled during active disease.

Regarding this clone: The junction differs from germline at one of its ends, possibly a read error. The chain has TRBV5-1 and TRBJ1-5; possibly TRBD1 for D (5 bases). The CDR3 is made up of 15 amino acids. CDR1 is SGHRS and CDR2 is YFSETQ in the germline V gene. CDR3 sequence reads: CASSPNPEGHTEKLF. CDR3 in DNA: TGCGCCAGCAGCCCTAATCCTGAAGGACACACGGAGAAACTATTT.

The chain's CDR3 is CASSSLQPPRGETQYF. The DNA of the CDR3 is TGTGCCAGCAGTTCCCTACAGCCTCCCCGCGGGGAGACCCAGTACTTC. The chain carries TRBV27 and TRBJ2-5; a weak D match, TRBD2 (5 bases). The V and J ends lost 4 bases and 5 bases respectively, with 20 bases between them. The CDR3 runs to 16 residues. Germline V gene lookup returns CDR1 MNHEY and CDR2 SMNVEV (reference sequence).

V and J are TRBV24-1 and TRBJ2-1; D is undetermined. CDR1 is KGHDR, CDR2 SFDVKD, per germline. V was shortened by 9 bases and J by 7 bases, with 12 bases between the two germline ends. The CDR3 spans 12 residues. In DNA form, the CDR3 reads TGTGCCACCCAAAATCGGGTAAATGAGCAGTTCTTC. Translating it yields CATQNRVNEQFF.

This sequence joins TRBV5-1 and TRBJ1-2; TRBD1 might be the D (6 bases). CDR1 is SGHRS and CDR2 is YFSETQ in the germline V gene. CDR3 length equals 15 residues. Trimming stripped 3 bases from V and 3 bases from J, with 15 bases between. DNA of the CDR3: TGCGCCAGCAGCTCCCAACGAGGACAGCACTATGGCTACACCTTC. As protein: CASSSQRGQHYGYTF.

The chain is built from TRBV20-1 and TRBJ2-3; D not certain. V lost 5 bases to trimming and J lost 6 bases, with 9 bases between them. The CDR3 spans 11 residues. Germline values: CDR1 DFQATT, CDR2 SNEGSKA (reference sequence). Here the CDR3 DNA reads TGCAGTGCTGGCCTGGTTGATACGCAGTATTTT. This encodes CSAGLVDTQYF.

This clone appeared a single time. DNA for the CDR3: TGTGCCAGCAGCTTGGGACAGGCAGGGACGCCCCAGCATTTT. Protein sequence: CASSLGQAGTPQHF. The rearrangement joins TRBV7-8 to TRBJ1-5, with 8 bases aligning to TRBD1. V trimming: 3 bases; J trimming: 9 bases; junction bases outside the gene matches: 7. The CDR3 totals 14 residues. CDR1 and CDR2 (germline): SGHVS, FQNEAQ.

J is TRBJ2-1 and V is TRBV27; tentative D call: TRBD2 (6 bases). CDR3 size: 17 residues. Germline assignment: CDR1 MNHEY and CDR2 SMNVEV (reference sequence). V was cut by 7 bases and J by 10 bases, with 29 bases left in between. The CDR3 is CASTLGGVSEILGEQFF. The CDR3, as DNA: TGTGCCAGCACCCTAGGCGGGGTGTCCGAGATATTAGGAGAGCAGTTCTTC.

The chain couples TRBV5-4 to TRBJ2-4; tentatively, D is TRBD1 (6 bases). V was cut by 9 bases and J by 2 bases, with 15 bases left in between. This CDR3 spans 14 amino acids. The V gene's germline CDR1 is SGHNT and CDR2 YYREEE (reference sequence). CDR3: CAILGALTKNIQYF. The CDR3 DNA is TGTGCCATCCTGGGGGCCCTAACCAAAAACATTCAGTACTTC.